This T cell receptor (beta chain) came from a study of cytomegalovirus exposure and HLA in healthy donors. About the study: Later analysis reported that the 110 or so validation repertoires shared the platform of the roughly 670 first-cohort repertoires.

As regards this clone: Its antigen is unknown.

The method was immunoSEQ multiplex PCR; TCRdb's version includes in-frame clones alone and lacks a portion of them. The sample has some 110,000 clones, approximately 90% seen once. Findings of the study overall: Cytomegalovirus-associated status was assigned to about 160 TCR beta chains. The finding came from a later analysis; first-cohort TCR clusters tended to co-occur in the roughly 110 validation repertoires.

A roughly 120-subject validation cohort, separate from the approximately 610-subject first cohort, supplied the donors. The ends were cut back, 2 bases at V and 1 base at J, with 12 bases in the middle. Germline lookup yields CDR1 SGDLS and CDR2 YYNGEE. This CDR3 has 15 residues. This sequence joins TRBV9 and TRBJ2-5, with TRBD1 as a possible D gene (6 bases). The specimen was PBMCs. The TCR comes from a woman between 18 and 29 years old in good health and CMV-seropositive. Here the CDR3 DNA reads TGTGCCAGCAGCGTCCTAGGGGGTCCCCAAGAGACCCAGTACTTC. Its protein product is CASSVLGGPQETQYF. The whole variable domain, remainder taken from reference TRBV9 and TRBJ2-5, is DSGVTQTPKHLITATGQRVTLRCSPRSGDLSVYWYQQSLDQGLQFLIQYYNGEERAKGNILERFSAQQFPDLHSELNLSSLELGDSALYFCASSVLGGPQETQYFGPGTRLLVL.